This T cell receptor beta chain was found in a study of Ad26.COV2.S vaccination and SARS-CoV-2 variants. Sequencing was performed with immunoSEQ multiplex PCR; in TCRdb, only in-frame clones are kept and a portion is missing. The table records around 350,000 clones, 92% of them present only once. The germline gives CDR1 MNHEY, CDR2 SVGAGI. The CDR3 contains 15 residues. J gave up 5 bases and V 7 bases, and 12 bases lay outside the gene matches. The rearrangement joins TRBV6-5 to TRBJ2-5, with 8 bases matching TRBD1. Material: peripheral blood, obtained after recovery from COVID-19. The receptor was isolated from a human donor who had recovered from COVID-19. The CDR3: CASKPGQVLGETQYF. In DNA form, the CDR3 reads TGTGCCAGCAAACCGGGACAGGTGCTCGGGGAGACCCAGTACTTC.